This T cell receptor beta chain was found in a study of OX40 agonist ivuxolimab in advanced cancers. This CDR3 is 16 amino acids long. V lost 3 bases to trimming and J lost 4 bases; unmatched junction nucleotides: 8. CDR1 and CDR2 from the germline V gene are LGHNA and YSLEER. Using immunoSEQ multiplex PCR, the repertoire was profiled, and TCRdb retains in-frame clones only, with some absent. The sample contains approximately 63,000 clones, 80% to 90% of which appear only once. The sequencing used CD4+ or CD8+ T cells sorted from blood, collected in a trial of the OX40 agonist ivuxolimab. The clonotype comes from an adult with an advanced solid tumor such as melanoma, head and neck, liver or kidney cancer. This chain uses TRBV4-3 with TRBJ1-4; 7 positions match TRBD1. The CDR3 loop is CASSQGWGQHNEKLFF. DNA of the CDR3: TGCGCCAGCAGCCAGGGGTGGGGACAGCATAATGAAAAACTGTTTTTT.